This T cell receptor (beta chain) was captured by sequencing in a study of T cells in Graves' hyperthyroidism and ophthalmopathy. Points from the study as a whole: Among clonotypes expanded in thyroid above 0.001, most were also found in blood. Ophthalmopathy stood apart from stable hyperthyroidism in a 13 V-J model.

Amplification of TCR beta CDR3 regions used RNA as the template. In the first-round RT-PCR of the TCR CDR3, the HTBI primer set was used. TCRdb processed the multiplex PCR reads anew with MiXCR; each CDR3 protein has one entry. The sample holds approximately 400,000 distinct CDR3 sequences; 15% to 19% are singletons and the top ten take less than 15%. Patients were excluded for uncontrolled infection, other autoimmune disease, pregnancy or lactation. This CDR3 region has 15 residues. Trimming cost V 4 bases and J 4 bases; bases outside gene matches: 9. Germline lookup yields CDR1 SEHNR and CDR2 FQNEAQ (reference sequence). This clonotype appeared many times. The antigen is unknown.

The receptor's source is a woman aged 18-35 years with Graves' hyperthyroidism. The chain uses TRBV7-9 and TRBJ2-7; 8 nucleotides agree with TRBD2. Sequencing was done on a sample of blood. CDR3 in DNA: TGTGCCAGCAGCTCACCCGGGACTAGGATATACGAGCAGTACTTC. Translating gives CASSSPGTRIYEQYF. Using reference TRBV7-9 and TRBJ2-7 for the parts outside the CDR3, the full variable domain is DTGVSQNPRHKITKRGQNVTFRCDPISEHNRLYWYRQTLGQGPEFLTYFQNEAQLEKSRLLSDRFSAERPKGSFSTLEIQRTEQGDSAMYLCASSSPGTRIYEQYFGPGTRLTVT.